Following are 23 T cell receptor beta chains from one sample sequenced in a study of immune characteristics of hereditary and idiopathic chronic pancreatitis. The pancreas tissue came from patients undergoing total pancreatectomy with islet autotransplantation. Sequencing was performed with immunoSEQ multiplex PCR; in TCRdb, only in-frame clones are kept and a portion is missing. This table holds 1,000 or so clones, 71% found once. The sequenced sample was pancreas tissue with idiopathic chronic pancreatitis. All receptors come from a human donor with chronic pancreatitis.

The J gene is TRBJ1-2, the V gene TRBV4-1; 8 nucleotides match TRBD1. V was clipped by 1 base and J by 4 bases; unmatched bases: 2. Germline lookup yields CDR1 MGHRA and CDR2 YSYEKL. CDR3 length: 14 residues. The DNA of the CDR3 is TGCGCCAGCAGCCAAGGGACAGGGACCTATGGCTACACCTTC. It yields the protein CASSQGTGTYGYTF.

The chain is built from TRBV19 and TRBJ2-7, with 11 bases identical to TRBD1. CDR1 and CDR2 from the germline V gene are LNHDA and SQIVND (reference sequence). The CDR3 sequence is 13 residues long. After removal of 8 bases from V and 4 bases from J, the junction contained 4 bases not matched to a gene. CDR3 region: CASGRDRGYEQYF. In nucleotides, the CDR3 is TGTGCCAGTGGCCGGGACAGGGGGTACGAGCAGTACTTC.

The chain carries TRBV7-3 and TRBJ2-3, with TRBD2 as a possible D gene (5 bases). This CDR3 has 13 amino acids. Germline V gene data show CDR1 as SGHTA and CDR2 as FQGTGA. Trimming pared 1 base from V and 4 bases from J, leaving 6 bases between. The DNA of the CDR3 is TGTGCCAGCAGCTTAAGGACTTCAGATACGCAGTATTTT. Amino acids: CASSLRTSDTQYF.

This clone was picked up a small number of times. The CDR3 sequence: CASSRNPGQEYGYTF. CDR3 DNA: TGTGCCAGCTCTCGAAATCCGGGACAGGAGTATGGCTACACCTTC. The rearrangement joins TRBV18 to TRBJ1-2, with TRBD1 matching 8 bases. Trimming at V came to 6 bases and at J to 5 bases, leaving 11 bases not matched to a gene. Germline CDR1 is KGHSH and CDR2 is LQKENI. This CDR3 is built from 15 residues. Supplemented by reference TRBV18 and TRBJ1-2, the full variable domain reads NAGVMQNPRHLVRRRGQEARLRCSPMKGHSHVYWYRQLPEEGLKFMVYLQKENIIDESGMPKERFSAEFPKEGPSILRIQQVVRGDSAAYFCASSRNPGQEYGYTFGSGTRLTVV.

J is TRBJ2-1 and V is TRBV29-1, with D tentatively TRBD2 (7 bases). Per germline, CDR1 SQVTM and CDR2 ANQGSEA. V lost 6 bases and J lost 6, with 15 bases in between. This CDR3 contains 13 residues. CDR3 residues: CSVLGGVGNEQFF. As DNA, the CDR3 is TGCAGCGTCCTAGGGGGGGTGGGCAATGAGCAGTTCTTC.

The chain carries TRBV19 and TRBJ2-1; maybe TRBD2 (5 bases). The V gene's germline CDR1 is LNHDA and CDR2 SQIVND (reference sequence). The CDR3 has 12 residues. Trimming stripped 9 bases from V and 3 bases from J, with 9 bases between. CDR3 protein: CASLGDYNEQFF. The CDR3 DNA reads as TGTGCCAGCCTGGGAGACTACAATGAGCAGTTCTTC.

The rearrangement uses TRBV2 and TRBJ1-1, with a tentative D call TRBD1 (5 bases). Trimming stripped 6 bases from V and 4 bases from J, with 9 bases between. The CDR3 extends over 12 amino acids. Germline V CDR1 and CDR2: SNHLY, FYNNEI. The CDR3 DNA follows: TGTGCCAGCAGAGATCAGGGCACTGAAGCTTTCTTT. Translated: CASRDQGTEAFF.

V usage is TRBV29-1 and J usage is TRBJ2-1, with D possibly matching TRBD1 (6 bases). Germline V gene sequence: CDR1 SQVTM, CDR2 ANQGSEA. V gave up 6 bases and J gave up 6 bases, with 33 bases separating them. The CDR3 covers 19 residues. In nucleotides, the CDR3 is TGCAGCGTGGGCGCCAGTGGGGGCGTCGCGGGCCCTTTTGTCAATGAGCAGTTCTTC. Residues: CSVGASGGVAGPFVNEQFF.

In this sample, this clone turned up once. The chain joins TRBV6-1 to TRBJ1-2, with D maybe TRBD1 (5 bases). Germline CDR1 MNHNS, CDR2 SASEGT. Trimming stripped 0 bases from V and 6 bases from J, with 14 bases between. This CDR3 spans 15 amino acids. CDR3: CASSEAGEGLNGYTF. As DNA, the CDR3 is TGTGCCAGCAGTGAAGCAGGGGAGGGCCTTAATGGCTACACCTTC.

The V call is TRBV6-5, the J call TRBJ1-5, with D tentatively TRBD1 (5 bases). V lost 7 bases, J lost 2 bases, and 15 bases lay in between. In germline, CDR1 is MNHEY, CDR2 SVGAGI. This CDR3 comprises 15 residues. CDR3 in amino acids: CASTLGGDGNQPQHF. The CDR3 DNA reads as TGTGCCAGCACCTTGGGGGGAGACGGCAATCAGCCCCAGCATTTT.

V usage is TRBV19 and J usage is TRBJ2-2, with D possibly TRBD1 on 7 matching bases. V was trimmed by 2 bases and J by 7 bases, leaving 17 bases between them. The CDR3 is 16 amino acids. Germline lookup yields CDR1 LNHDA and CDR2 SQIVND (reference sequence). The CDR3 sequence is CASSISRQGGSGELFF. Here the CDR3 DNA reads TGTGCCAGTAGTATATCAAGGCAGGGGGGTAGCGGGGAGCTGTTTTTT.

The CDR3 spells CASSLKVGGTGRDTEAFF. The CDR3 nucleotides are TGCGCCAGCAGCCTCAAGGTTGGGGGGACAGGGAGGGACACTGAAGCTTTCTTT. J is TRBJ1-1 and V is TRBV5-1, with TRBD1 matching over 9 bases. V shed 4 bases and J 3 bases; nucleotides not matched to a gene: 16. The CDR3 runs 18 residues. Germline V gene lookup returns CDR1 SGHRS and CDR2 YFSETQ.

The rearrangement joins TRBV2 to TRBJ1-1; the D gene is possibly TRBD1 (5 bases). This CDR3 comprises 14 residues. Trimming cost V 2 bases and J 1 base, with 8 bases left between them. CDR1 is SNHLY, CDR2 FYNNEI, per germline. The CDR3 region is CASSEQGRNTEAFF. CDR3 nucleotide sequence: TGTGCCAGCAGTGAACAGGGCCGGAACACTGAAGCTTTCTTT.

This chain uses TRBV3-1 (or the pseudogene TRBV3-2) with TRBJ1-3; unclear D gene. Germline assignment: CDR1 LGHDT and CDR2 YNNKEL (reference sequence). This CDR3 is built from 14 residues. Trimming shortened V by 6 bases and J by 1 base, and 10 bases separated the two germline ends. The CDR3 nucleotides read TGTGCCAGCAGAGACGACTGGTCTGGAAACACCATATATTTT. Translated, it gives CASRDDWSGNTIYF.

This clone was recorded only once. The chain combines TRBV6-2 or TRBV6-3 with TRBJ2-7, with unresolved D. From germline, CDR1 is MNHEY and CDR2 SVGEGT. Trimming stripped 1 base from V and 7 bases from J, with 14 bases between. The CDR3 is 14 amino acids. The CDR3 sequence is CASSYYGGAGEQYF. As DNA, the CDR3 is TGTGCCAGCAGTTACTACGGCGGAGCTGGGGAGCAGTACTTC.

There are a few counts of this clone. CDR3 protein: CASSPRGSGANVLTF. The CDR3 bases are TGTGCCAGCAGTCCGCGGGGCTCTGGGGCCAACGTCCTGACTTTC. The chain joins TRBV6-5 to TRBJ2-6, with D perhaps TRBD2 (6 bases). V lost 5 bases, J lost 0 bases, and 8 bases lay in between. In germline, CDR1 is MNHEY, CDR2 SVGAGI. This CDR3 has 15 residues.

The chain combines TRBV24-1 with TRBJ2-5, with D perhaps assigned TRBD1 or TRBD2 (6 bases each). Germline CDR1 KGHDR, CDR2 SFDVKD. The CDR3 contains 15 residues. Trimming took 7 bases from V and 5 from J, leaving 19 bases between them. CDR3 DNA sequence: TGTGCCACCAGCGAAGGGGGGTACCTAGGCGAGACCCAGTACTTC. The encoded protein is CATSEGGYLGETQYF.

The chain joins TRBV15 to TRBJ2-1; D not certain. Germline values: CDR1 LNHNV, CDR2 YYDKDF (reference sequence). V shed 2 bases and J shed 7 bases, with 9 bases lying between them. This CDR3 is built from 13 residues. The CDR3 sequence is CATSRTLQNEQFF. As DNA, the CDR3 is TGTGCCACCAGCAGAACTCTCCAGAATGAGCAGTTCTTC.

Here the CDR3 DNA reads TGTGCCAGCAGGGATTTGGACAGGGCCACAGATACGCAGTATTTT. It codes for CASRDLDRATDTQYF. This rearrangement joins TRBV3-1 (or the pseudogene TRBV3-2) to TRBJ2-3, with 8 bases lining up with TRBD1. The CDR3 loop spans 15 amino acids. The junction had 7 bases not matched to a gene; V was cut back by 6 bases and J by 2 bases. Germline loops: CDR1 LGHDT, CDR2 YNNKEL (reference sequence).

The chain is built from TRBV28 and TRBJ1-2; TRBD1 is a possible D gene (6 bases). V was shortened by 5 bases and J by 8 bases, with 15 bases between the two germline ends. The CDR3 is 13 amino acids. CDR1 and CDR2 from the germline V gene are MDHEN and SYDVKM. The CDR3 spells CASSPQTGLGYTF. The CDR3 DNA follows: TGTGCCAGCAGTCCTCAGACAGGTTTAGGCTACACCTTC.

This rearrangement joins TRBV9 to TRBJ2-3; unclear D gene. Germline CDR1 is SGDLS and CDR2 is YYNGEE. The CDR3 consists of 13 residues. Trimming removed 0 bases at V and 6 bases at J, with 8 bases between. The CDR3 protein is CASSVVLRDTQYF. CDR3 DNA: TGTGCCAGCAGCGTAGTCTTGAGGGATACGCAGTATTTT.

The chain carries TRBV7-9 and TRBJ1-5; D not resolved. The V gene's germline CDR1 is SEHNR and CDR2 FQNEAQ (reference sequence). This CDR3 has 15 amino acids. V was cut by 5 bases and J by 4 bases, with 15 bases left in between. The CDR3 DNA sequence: TGTGCCAGCAGCCCCAGCCTGGGGAGTAATCAGCCCCAGCATTTT. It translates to CASSPSLGSNQPQHF.

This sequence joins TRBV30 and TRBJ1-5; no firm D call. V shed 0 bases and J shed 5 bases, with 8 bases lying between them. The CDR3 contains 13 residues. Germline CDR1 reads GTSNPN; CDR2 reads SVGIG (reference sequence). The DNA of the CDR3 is TGTGCCTGGAGTGTACAATCTCATCAGCCCCAGCATTTT. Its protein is CAWSVQSHQPQHF.